The clone carrying this T cell receptor (beta chain) was detected only once. Its specificity is not known. The record originates from a study of tumor-infiltrating lymphocytes in primary liver carcinoma. General study findings and limits: Tumors carried a top-250-clone fraction significantly exceeding that of blood (p = 0.039).

They got blood RNA out of unsorted whole blood and also pulled out germline DNA. CDR1 is SGHAT and CDR2 is FQNNGV in the germline V gene. This CDR3 is 15 amino acids long. V lost 7 bases and J lost 7; bases outside the gene matches: 12. The input was approximately 500 ng total RNA; TCR beta cDNA was made from it with a constant-region primer. Three nested multiplex PCR rounds, a slightly modified ARM-PCR, produced the libraries for TCR beta. Two initial PCR rounds of around 9 cycles each paired TRBV1-TRBV30 forward primers with a C-beta reverse primer. TCRdb re-called the multiplex PCR reads with MiXCR, one entry per CDR3 protein. This sample has about 300,000 distinct CDR3 sequences, with 65% found just once.

The TCR was taken from a man aged 40-49 years with primary liver carcinoma and hepatitis B virus infection. Source material: peripheral blood. The chain uses TRBV11-2 and TRBJ2-1; 8 bases are a match to TRBD1. The CDR3 DNA sequence: TGTGCCAGCACTTTAGTTTGGGGACAGGTAAATGAGCAGTTCTTC. Protein product: CASTLVWGQVNEQFF.